The rows below give T cell receptor beta chains drawn from one sample of a study of beta chain features in type 1 diabetes. Assay used: immunoSEQ multiplex PCR; TCRdb lists only in-frame clones, some missing. This table has roughly 150,000 clones, approximately 8% appearing once. Sequencing was carried out using central memory CD4+ T cells from blood. All receptors derive from a young man with type 1 diabetes. Each CDR3 is given without its conserved first and last residue. Each record gives: V gene, clone size, J gene, CDR3 protein. Expanded clones are given a class, and other clones once, few, many or no size at all.

V: TRBV11-2
size: -
J: TRBJ2-3
CDR3: ASSSDRVTDTQY

V: TRBV2
size: -
J: TRBJ2-3
CDR3: ASSEQGATDTQY

V: TRBV7-7
size: few
J: TRBJ2-5
CDR3: ASSPLTGTQY

V: TRBV5-1
size: few
J: TRBJ2-7
CDR3: ASSYSGIGYEQY

V: TRBV28
size: -
J: TRBJ1-5
CDR3: ASSFLTGDRVGQPQH

V: TRBV19
size: few
J: TRBJ2-5
CDR3: ATRQGAETQY

V: TRBV6-1
size: few
J: TRBJ1-2
CDR3: ASSEVDVGTVNYGYT

V: TRBV5-1
size: -
J: TRBJ2-3
CDR3: ASSGGSRVGTDTQY

V: TRBV2
size: many
J: TRBJ1-1
CDR3: ASSGQMNTEAF

V: TRBV9
size: few
J: TRBJ1-1
CDR3: ASSVGGIMNTEAF

V: TRBV27
size: -
J: TRBJ1-3
CDR3: ASNPGTGNTIY

V: TRBV19
size: -
J: TRBJ1-5
CDR3: ASSIGRTGQPQH

V: TRBV4-2
size: -
J: TRBJ2-4
CDR3: ASSQADRTLAKNIQY

V: TRBV18
size: -
J: TRBJ1-1
CDR3: ASSPQFQGQDTEAF

V: TRBV18
size: -
J: TRBJ2-5
CDR3: ASSPQGGETQY

V: TRBV27
size: few
J: TRBJ1-2
CDR3: ASSLSGTVDYGYT

V: TRBV6-5
size: few
J: TRBJ2-3
CDR3: ASSYPGTDTQY

V: TRBV30
size: few
J: TRBJ2-2
CDR3: AWRSPGNGELF

V: TRBV6-6
size: few
J: TRBJ2-7
CDR3: ASSYSRQVLYEQY

V: TRBV25-1
size: few
J: TRBJ2-6
CDR3: ASSGLGGDGSGANVLT

V: TRBV4-2
size: -
J: TRBJ2-1
CDR3: ASSTKAGTGLRNEQF

V: TRBV4-1
size: -
J: TRBJ1-2
CDR3: ASSHGSISLRNNGYT

V: TRBV6-1
size: few
J: TRBJ2-1
CDR3: ASSGQGSEQF

V: TRBV5-1
size: -
J: TRBJ2-7
CDR3: ASSSGSYEQY

V: TRBV28
size: few
J: TRBJ1-1
CDR3: ASSGTGPGNTEAF

V: TRBV19
size: few
J: TRBJ2-5
CDR3: ASSRGGQAEFQY

V: TRBV30
size: -
J: TRBJ2-1
CDR3: AWSVRKDSGGYNEQF

V: TRBV28
size: -
J: TRBJ2-1
CDR3: ASINSGGIRNINEQF

V: TRBV19
size: few
J: TRBJ2-1
CDR3: ASMRNLAGDSYNEQF

V: TRBV30
size: few
J: TRBJ2-1
CDR3: AWSSQLAGGPRNEQF

V: TRBV12-5
size: few
J: TRBJ2-3
CDR3: ASGSPSGVNTDTQY

V: TRBV19
size: -
J: TRBJ2-5
CDR3: ANRQGESETQY

V: TRBV29-1
size: -
J: TRBJ1-1
CDR3: SGRQGSNTEAF

V: TRBV4-3
size: few
J: TRBJ2-1
CDR3: ASSLDGASGGTQQF

V: TRBV14
size: -
J: TRBJ2-1
CDR3: ASSQGSTYNEQF

V: TRBV6-6
size: -
J: TRBJ1-2
CDR3: ASSRTGIQDYGYT

V: TRBV30
size: -
J: TRBJ2-3
CDR3: AWSVSGAGALVTTDTQY

V: TRBV20-1
size: -
J: TRBJ1-1
CDR3: SAQGNTEAF

V: TRBV5-6
size: -
J: -
CDR3: ASSTPTGSLAEQY

V: TRBV9
size: -
J: TRBJ2-5
CDR3: ASSVAGGGETQY

V: TRBV18
size: -
J: TRBJ2-7
CDR3: ASSPDRRSYEQY

V: TRBV19
size: many
J: TRBJ2-4
CDR3: ASSLRTGKNIQY

V: TRBV9
size: -
J: TRBJ2-3
CDR3: ASSVGLDTQY

V: TRBV27
size: few
J: TRBJ2-1
CDR3: ASRLQGSSYNEQF

V: TRBV4-1
size: few
J: TRBJ2-7
CDR3: ASSQAGTGLYEQY

V: TRBV4-3
size: -
J: TRBJ2-3
CDR3: ASSLSGGAADTQY

V: TRBV27
size: many
J: TRBJ2-7
CDR3: ASSPRVMAGGIYEQY

V: TRBV10-3
size: -
J: TRBJ2-3
CDR3: AISPEGATDTQY

V: TRBV7-8
size: -
J: TRBJ2-5
CDR3: ASSLAAETQY

V: TRBV7-9
size: few
J: TRBJ2-1
CDR3: ASSAKGLAGRGEQF

V: TRBV5-1
size: -
J: TRBJ2-7
CDR3: ASSSPVTYEQY

V: TRBV18
size: -
J: TRBJ1-6
CDR3: ASSPRQGEYNSPLH

V: TRBV12-2
size: -
J: TRBJ1-5
CDR3: ASRLDLGRGPNTNQPQH

V: TRBV2
size: few
J: TRBJ1-2
CDR3: ASSTSSEGYT